The table lists the clone carrying this T cell receptor (beta chain) with many counts. Its antigen is unidentified. With a J-beta primer mix and a sample-barcoded 5' primer, a second PCR ran 7 to 11 cycles. MiXCR, run by TCRdb on the 5' RACE reads, gives a single entry per CDR3 protein. The table shows about 640,000 distinct CDR3 sequences, with under 70% occurring only once. Healthy Caucasian individuals from Russia aged roughly 6 to 100 were enrolled as donors. Germline CDR1 is MGHRA and CDR2 is YSYEKL. V lost 1 base, J lost 1 base, and 7 bases lay in between. This CDR3 contains 14 residues. The sample belongs to a study of blood T cells in healthy people across ages. General study findings and limits: Strongly correlated with naive T cell percentage was TCR beta diversity. Aged donors had fewer naive CD4+ cells and lower diversity than long-lived donors.

Sequenced: blood. The sequence derives from a man aged 60 to 69 in good health. The chain recombines TRBV4-1 with TRBJ1-2; D not resolved. CDR3 sequence reads: CASSQVPDNYGYTF. CDR3 nucleotide sequence: TGCGCCAGCAGCCAAGTCCCCGATAACTATGGCTACACCTTC.